These 5 T cell receptor beta chains came from one sample sequenced in a study of shared clonotypes between healthy human individuals. Some clones are missing from TCRdb's copy, which holds only in-frame ones; the method was immunoSEQ multiplex PCR. The profile shows hundreds of thousands of clones, about 80% of them singletons. The sequenced sample was memory CD4+ T cells sorted from blood. Subset meaning: CD45RA-negative fraction. These receptors originate from a woman in her thirties in good health.

The chain employs TRBV19 and TRBJ1-2; 8 bases fit TRBD1. The CDR3 is 13 amino acids. Germline V gene data show CDR1 as LNHDA and CDR2 as SQIVND (reference sequence). The V and J ends lost 5 bases and 11 bases, in that order; junction bases with no gene match: 10. CDR3 sequence reads: CASSPTTGVGYTF. As DNA, the CDR3 is TGTGCCAGTAGTCCGACGACAGGGGTTGGTTACACCTTC.

The chain is built from TRBV4-1 and TRBJ2-1; 10 bases line up with TRBD2. Trimming took 4 bases from V and 0 from J; bases not matched to a gene: 21. The germline gives CDR1 MGHRA, CDR2 YSYEKL. The CDR3 is made up of 22 amino acids. CDR3 residues: CASSPAYTGTSVRLSSYNEQFF. CDR3 nucleotide sequence: TGCGCCAGCAGCCCCGCCTATACCGGGACTAGCGTCCGTCTTAGCTCCTACAATGAGCAGTTCTTC.

V gene TRBV5-4 combines with J gene TRBJ2-3, with 13 bases lining up with TRBD2. CDR1 is SGHNT and CDR2 is YYREEE in the germline V gene (reference sequence). Germline trimming cut 4 bases from V and 3 bases from J; bases unmatched to any gene: 8. This CDR3 is built from 17 residues. The CDR3 is CASSLRLAGGGTDTQYF. In DNA, the CDR3 is TGTGCCAGCAGCCTCAGACTAGCGGGAGGTGGGACAGATACGCAGTATTTT.

J is TRBJ1-2 and V is TRBV6-1; D is uncertain. The CDR3 loop spans 14 amino acids. Trimming stripped 4 bases from V and 2 bases from J, with 11 bases between. CDR1 is MNHNS, CDR2 SASEGT, per germline. As DNA, the CDR3 is TGTGCCAGCAGTGGGGTCGCGGGGAACTATGGCTACACCTTC. It yields the protein CASSGVAGNYGYTF.

To note about this clone: Other DNA sequences from this sample encode an identical CDR3 as well. The chain employs TRBV11-2 and TRBJ2-1, with D tentatively TRBD1 (6 bases). V gave up 4 bases and J gave up 4 bases, with 11 bases separating them. Germline V CDR1 and CDR2: SGHAT, FQNNGV. The CDR3 spans 14 residues. DNA for the CDR3: TGTGCCAGCAGCTCCGGACAGAGTTACAATGAGCAGTTCTTC. It encodes CASSSGQSYNEQFF.